This entry concerns a single TCR beta chain. Its antigen is unknown. CDR1 and CDR2 (germline): ENHRY, SYGVKD. Between the trimmed V and J ends, which lost 10 bases and 0 bases, there was a span of 11 bases. This CDR3 contains 13 residues. Libraries of TCR beta were made from around 2.1 micrograms of genomic DNA that came from cryopreserved PBMCs. The sample is drawn from a study of cytotoxic CD8 clonotypes in ibrutinib-treated CLL. Study context: Patients: 11 to 12 relapsed/refractory, some 15 treatment-naive, fewer than 18 IGHV unmutated. Findings and caveats of the study: Elevated clonality accompanied ibrutinib response, with a return toward baseline values at progression. Clonality (at baseline) was higher than in age-matched healthy donors and tracked circulating CD8+ T-cell counts.

Data came from immunoSEQ multiplex PCR; TCRdb stores just in-frame clones and leaves some out. The repertoire holds tens of thousands of clones, with 60% to 70% as singletons. The starting material was PBMCs, obtained after 24 months of ibrutinib treatment. The sequence came from a human donor with chronic lymphocytic leukemia. The J gene is TRBJ2-3, the V gene TRBV10-3; no definite D call. The CDR3 DNA reads TGTGCCACTCGGAGTACTAGCACAGATACGCAGTATTTT. Translated, it gives CATRSTSTDTQYF.